This T cell receptor beta chain came from a study of long-term antiretroviral therapy in people with HIV. Ahead of DNA extraction, samples held about 0.95-10 million cryopreserved PBMC each. V lost 4 bases to trimming and J lost 2 bases, with 8 bases between them. Germline CDR1 reads MNHEY; CDR2 reads SVGAGI. The CDR3 totals 13 residues. This clone was detected a few times. Assay version v3.0 of immunoSEQ was used, and it was run at survey level. Generated by immunoSEQ multiplex PCR, the TCRdb table keeps only in-frame clones and is missing some. The repertoire holds about 23,000 clones, with approximately 86% as singletons.

The sequenced sample was unsorted PBMCs, obtained 1.6 years after starting antiretroviral therapy. The clonotype comes from a man aged 35 to 55 with HIV. The chain employs TRBV6-5 and TRBJ1-2; D is unclear. The CDR3 reads CASSSGINYGYTF. DNA of the CDR3: TGTGCCAGCAGTTCCGGGATAAACTATGGCTACACCTTC.